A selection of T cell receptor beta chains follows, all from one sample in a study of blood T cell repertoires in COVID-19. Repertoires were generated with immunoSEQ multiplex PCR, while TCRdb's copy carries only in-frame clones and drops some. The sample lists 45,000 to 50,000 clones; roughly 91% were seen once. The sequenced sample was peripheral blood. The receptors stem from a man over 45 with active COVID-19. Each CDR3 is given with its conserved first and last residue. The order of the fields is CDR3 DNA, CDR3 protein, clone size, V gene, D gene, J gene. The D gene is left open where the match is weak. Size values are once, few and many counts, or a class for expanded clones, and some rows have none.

TGTGCCAGCAGGGGACTAGCGGGAGTCACAGATACGCAGTATTTT	CASRGLAGVTDTQYF	.	TRBV28	TRBD2	TRBJ2-3
TGTGCCACTCCGGGACTAAACTACGAGCAGTACTTC	CATPGLNYEQYF	.	TRBV27	TRBD2	TRBJ2-7
TGCGCCAGCAGCCAATGGGGACAGGGTGTTCCTGAAGCTTTCTTT	CASSQWGQGVPEAFF	.	TRBV4-1	TRBD1	TRBJ1-1
TGTGCCAGCAGCCAAGAGGCGGGACAGGGCTATGGCTACACCTTC	CASSQEAGQGYGYTF	few	TRBV14	TRBD1	TRBJ1-2
TGTGCTTCCCAAGTAGGCGGGAGGGCCGCAAATGAGCAGTTCTTC	CASQVGGRAANEQFF	.	TRBV28	TRBD2	TRBJ2-1
TGTGCCAGCAGCCTCGAAGGCGGGAGAGGAGAGACCCAGTACTTC	CASSLEGGRGETQYF	.	TRBV6-5	TRBD2	TRBJ2-5
TGTGCCAGTAGTATAGGCGGGAAATCATACAATGAGCAGTTCTTC	CASSIGGKSYNEQFF	.	TRBV19	.	TRBJ2-1
TGTGCCAGCAGGGGGACAGGAGATGGAAACACCATATATTTT	CASRGTGDGNTIYF	.	TRBV6-6	TRBD1	TRBJ1-3
TGTGCCAGCAGTTCCGGGACTAGCGGATACAATGAGCAGTTCTTC	CASSSGTSGYNEQFF	.	TRBV3-1/TRBV3-2	TRBD2	TRBJ2-1
TGTGCCAGCAGCAGCGGTCCCATGGGAGAGACCCAGTACTTC	CASSSGPMGETQYF	.	TRBV5-6	.	TRBJ2-5
TGTGCCAGCAGTGGGGACAGGGGGACCGGACTAGCGGGAGGCCCGTCCTACGAGCAGTACTTC	CASSGDRGTGLAGGPSYEQYF	.	TRBV27	TRBD2	TRBJ2-7
TGCGCCAGCAGCCGGAGGGGGGGTGCAACATCGTCAAGCACAGATACGCAGTATTTT	CASSRRGGATSSSTDTQYF	.	TRBV5-1	.	TRBJ2-3
TGCGCCAGCAGCTTAGGGGGGGATCAGCCCCAGCATTTT	CASSLGGDQPQHF	.	TRBV5-1	.	TRBJ1-5
TGTGCCAGCAGTGTTGGACAGGCAAACACTGAAGCTTTCTTT	CASSVGQANTEAFF	.	TRBV2	TRBD1	TRBJ1-1
TGCGCCAGCAGCCTTCAGGACAGGGGCGACACTGAAGCTTTCTTT	CASSLQDRGDTEAFF	.	TRBV4-1	TRBD1	TRBJ1-1
TGTGCCAGCAGCGTTGACAGGGTGAACACTGAAGCTTTCTTT	CASSVDRVNTEAFF	.	TRBV28	TRBD1	TRBJ1-1
TGTGCCAGTAGTGTCTTAGCGGGAGTTACCGGGGAGCTGTTTTTT	CASSVLAGVTGELFF	.	TRBV19	TRBD2	TRBJ2-2
TGTGCCAGCAGCGTACCCAGGGGGGATGACAATGAGCAGTTCTTC	CASSVPRGDDNEQFF	few	TRBV5-4	.	TRBJ2-1
TGTGCCAGCAGCCCAACAGGGGCGTCTATCTACGAGCAGTACTTC	CASSPTGASIYEQYF	.	TRBV5-4	TRBD1	TRBJ2-7
TGTGCCAGCAGCGTAGTCCCAGCGGGGGCGGAGACCCAGTACTTC	CASSVVPAGAETQYF	.	TRBV9	TRBD2	TRBJ2-5
TGTGCCAGCAGCCAAGATACAGGCTTAGATCAGCCCCAGCATTTT	CASSQDTGLDQPQHF	few	TRBV3-1/TRBV3-2	.	TRBJ1-5
TGTGCCAGCAGGGGGGCTGGGTTCTACAATGAGCAGTTCTTC	CASRGAGFYNEQFF	.	TRBV28	.	TRBJ2-1
TGTGCCAGCAGCTCGTCGGGACTACCAAACACTGAAGCTTTCTTT	CASSSSGLPNTEAFF	.	TRBV28	.	TRBJ1-1
TGTGCCAGCAGCTTGGTCGACAGGGGGATCAGAGGCTACACCTTC	CASSLVDRGIRGYTF	.	TRBV5-6	TRBD1	TRBJ1-2
TGCGCCAGCAGTGAGACAGGGGTAGCCAAAAACATTCAGTACTTC	CASSETGVAKNIQYF	once	TRBV10-1	TRBD1	TRBJ2-4
TGTGCCAGCAGCCATCGTTTAGCGGGAGAAGGCTACGAGCAGTACTTC	CASSHRLAGEGYEQYF	.	TRBV4-2	TRBD2	TRBJ2-7
TGTGCCAGCAGCTTGTTCCCAGGGACAGATGAAAAACTGTTTTTT	CASSLFPGTDEKLFF	.	TRBV5-5	TRBD1	TRBJ1-4
TGTGCCAGCACCGCCAAGACTTCCCTGGATACGCAGTATTTT	CASTAKTSLDTQYF	.	TRBV3-1/TRBV3-2	.	TRBJ2-3
TGTGCCACCAGCAGGGGGACTAGCGGCTCCTACGAGCAGTACTTC	CATSRGTSGSYEQYF	.	TRBV15	TRBD2	TRBJ2-7
TGTGCCAGCACCAACGAAGCGGGGGGCACAGATACGCAGTATTTT	CASTNEAGGTDTQYF	.	TRBV4-2	TRBD2	TRBJ2-3
TGTGCCAGCAGCCAAGTCAGGACTCCCGACTACGAGCAGTACTTC	CASSQVRTPDYEQYF	.	TRBV4-2	.	TRBJ2-7
TGTGCCAGCAGGTGGGGGGTGGAGGATCAGCCCCAGCATTTT	CASRWGVEDQPQHF	.	TRBV2	.	TRBJ1-5
TGTGCCAGCAGCCAACAAGTGGAGGAGACCCAGTACTTC	CASSQQVEETQYF	.	TRBV3-1/TRBV3-2	.	TRBJ2-5
TGCGCCAGCAGCCCTCTCGACAGGTCCCTCAATGAGCAGTTCTTC	CASSPLDRSLNEQFF	.	TRBV4-1	.	TRBJ2-1
TGTGCCAGCAGTCGCCGGGACTATGGGGACAATGAGCAGTTCTTC	CASSRRDYGDNEQFF	.	TRBV6-5	TRBD2	TRBJ2-1
TGTGCCATCAGTTCCCGACTAGCGGGTTCCTACAATGAGCAGTTCTTC	CAISSRLAGSYNEQFF	.	TRBV10-3	TRBD2	TRBJ2-1
TGTGCCAGCAGCAAGAACACCGGGACTACCTACGAGCAGTACTTC	CASSKNTGTTYEQYF	.	TRBV5-4	TRBD2	TRBJ2-7
TGTGCCAGCAGCCATGGGAGTGGCACCGGGGAGCTGTTTTTT	CASSHGSGTGELFF	.	TRBV3-1/TRBV3-2	.	TRBJ2-2
TGTGCCAGCAGCTTAAAGTGGTCCAGGGGAACAGATACGCAGTATTTT	CASSLKWSRGTDTQYF	.	TRBV7-6	.	TRBJ2-3
TGTGCCAGCAGCGTAGACCCGAGGGGGCAGAGCTCTGGAAACACCATATATTTT	CASSVDPRGQSSGNTIYF	few	TRBV9	TRBD1	TRBJ1-3
TGTGCCAGCACGCTAGCGGGGCCCTACGAGCAGTACTTC	CASTLAGPYEQYF	once	TRBV6-5	TRBD2	TRBJ2-7
TGTGCCAGCAGCCGCGGACAGGGGCGGAACGAGCAGTACTTC	CASSRGQGRNEQYF	.	TRBV6-5	TRBD1	TRBJ2-7
TGCGCCAGCAGCCAAGGGTGGACAGCGAACTATGGCTACACCTTC	CASSQGWTANYGYTF	once	TRBV4-1	.	TRBJ1-2
TGCGCCAGCAGCTCGACTAGCGGGGGCTACAATGAGCAGTTCTTC	CASSSTSGGYNEQFF	.	TRBV5-1	TRBD2	TRBJ2-1
TGTGCCAGCAGTGGACTTCGACAGGGCTTCATTTCACCCCTCCACTTT	CASSGLRQGFISPLHF	.	TRBV2	TRBD1	TRBJ1-6
TGCGCCAGCAGTGAGAGAAGGGGTGGTGTCCGGGAGAATGAGCAGTTCTTC	CASSERRGGVRENEQFF	.	TRBV10-1	.	TRBJ2-1
TGTGCCAGCAATATTGGACAGAATGAGCAGTTCTTC	CASNIGQNEQFF	.	TRBV2	.	TRBJ2-1
TGTGCCAGTAGTATCCCCCCTAGCGGGAGGGCCTACGAGCAGTACTTC	CASSIPPSGRAYEQYF	.	TRBV19	TRBD2	TRBJ2-7
TGCGCCAGCAGCACAAGGACTAGCGGGGGTTACAATGAGCAGTTCTTC	CASSTRTSGGYNEQFF	.	TRBV5-1	TRBD2	TRBJ2-1
TGTGCCAGCTCCTGGCAGGGTATTTCAGATACGCAGTATTTT	CASSWQGISDTQYF	.	TRBV18	.	TRBJ2-3
TGTGCCAGCAGCCTAAGCGGGCTTCAGGGAGATACGCAGTATTTT	CASSLSGLQGDTQYF	.	TRBV6-5	.	TRBJ2-3
TGCAGCGTTGAAGATTTGGGGTGGGGAAGGGGTGAGCAGTTCTTC	CSVEDLGWGRGEQFF	.	TRBV29-1	.	TRBJ2-1
TGTGCCAGCAGCGTAGTGGGGATAGCGGGATCCTACAATGAGCAGTTCTTC	CASSVVGIAGSYNEQFF	.	TRBV9	TRBD2	TRBJ2-1
TGTGCCAGCAGCTTAGACTTGCGGGGGGCAGATACGCAGTATTTT	CASSLDLRGADTQYF	.	TRBV11-2	TRBD2	TRBJ2-3